Below are 4 T cell receptor beta chains sequenced from a single sample in a study of cytomegalovirus exposure and HLA in healthy donors (dated by TCRdb to 2017 to 2019). Libraries were prepared through the immunoSEQ multiplex PCR assay. A mixture of 60 forward primers for TCR Vbeta segments and 13 reverse primers for TCR Jbeta segments was used in the multiplex PCR. TCRdb holds this immuneACCESS table with in-frame rearrangements only. Some clones are missing; in checked studies, unresolved V genes explain under half, and the rest has no known cause. The sample includes approximately 160,000 clones, with roughly three quarters observed a single time. 7.4% of the sample is in the top ten clones. Sequences were obtained from PBMCs. The receptors here all came from a male donor in good health and CMV-seropositive.

This chain connects TRBV18 to TRBJ2-3, with 13 bases that match TRBD2. V trimming: 3 bases; J trimming: 10 bases; junction bases outside the gene matches: 10. This CDR3 has 16 amino acids. CDR1 and CDR2 from the germline V gene are KGHSH and LQKENI. DNA for the CDR3: TGTGCCAGCTCACCGGCGGGACTAGCGGGGTTGGCGGCGCAGTATTTT. This codes for CASSPAGLAGLAAQYF.

V is TRBV9 and J is TRBJ2-3, with 11 bases matching TRBD2. V lost 8 bases, J lost 3 bases, and 8 bases stayed unmatched. This CDR3 has 15 amino acids. Per the germline V gene, CDR1 is SGDLS and CDR2 is YYNGEE. CDR3 bases: TGTGCCAGGGTGGGAGCTAGCGGGGGGACAGATACGCAGTATTTT. Translating it yields CARVGASGGTDTQYF.

This clone was counted only a few times. The chain joins TRBV5-1 to TRBJ2-3, with D possibly matching TRBD2 (5 bases). Germline lookup yields CDR1 SGHRS and CDR2 YFSETQ. Deletions cut 4 bases from V and 4 bases from J, with 13 bases between. The CDR3 is 14 amino acids. The CDR3: CASSLGLRADTQYF. The CDR3 DNA reads as TGCGCCAGCAGCCTAGGACTTCGGGCAGATACGCAGTATTTT. The variable domain in full, with the rest retrieved from reference TRBV5-1 and TRBJ2-3, is KAGVTQTPRYLIKTRGQQVTLSCSPISGHRSVSWYQQTPGQGLQFLFEYFSETQRNKGNFPGRFSGRQFSNSRSEMNVSTLELGDSALYLCASSLGLRADTQYFGPGTRLTVL.

V usage is TRBV11-2 and J usage is TRBJ1-1, with 7 bases matching TRBD1. This CDR3 comprises 15 residues. Losses at the gene ends were 5 bases for V and 1 base for J; bases not matched to a gene: 7. Germline V CDR1 and CDR2: SGHAT, FQNNGV. The CDR3 coding sequence is TGTGCCAGCAGCACTTTACAGGGGAAGAACACTGAAGCTTTCTTT. This encodes CASSTLQGKNTEAFF. Together with reference TRBV11-2 and TRBJ1-1, the CDR3 gives the full variable domain: EAGVAQSPRYKIIEKRQSVAFWCNPISGHATLYWYQQILGQGPKLLIQFQNNGVVDDSQLPKDRFSAERLKGVDSTLKIQPAKLEDSAVYLCASSTLQGKNTEAFFGQGTRLTVV.